This TCR beta chain was retrieved from a study of cytomegalovirus exposure and HLA in healthy donors. On the study more broadly: Unique TCR beta sequences numbering over 100 million came from around 180 million T cells in an earlier analysis.

A word on this clone: Its antigen is unknown.

The PCR made use of 60 Vbeta and 13 Jbeta primers. Only in-frame clones appear in the TCRdb table, and some are missing; sequencing was by immunoSEQ multiplex PCR. The data show around 140,000 clones, approximately 80% seen once. Trimming cost V 6 bases and J 7 bases, with 16 bases left between them. Germline CDR1 is MNHEY and CDR2 is SMNVEV (reference sequence). The CDR3 is made up of 13 amino acids. Notes on the study in general: Accurate predictions that matched the HLA-A and HLA-B alleles of most subjects were reportedly made from TCR beta sequences. Researchers left out some V segments, among them TRBV6-2 and TRBV6-3, as indistinguishable. Earlier analysis yielded a pattern in which most TCR beta V segments were productive about 87% or about 30% of the time.

This TCR was recovered from a young woman in good health and CMV-seropositive. Sequenced sample: PBMCs. V gene TRBV27 combines with J gene TRBJ2-7; TRBD1 might be the D (6 bases). CDR3 amino acids: CASRIAGVGEQYF. CDR3 DNA: TGTGCCAGCAGAATAGCAGGGGTAGGGGAGCAGTACTTC.